This passage covers 28 T cell receptor beta chains from one sample sequenced in a study of PD-1 blockade in mismatch repair-deficient tumors. Clones were sequenced by immunoSEQ multiplex PCR, and TCRdb holds only the in-frame ones, with some missing. Here the sample spans around 48,000 clones, over 65% being singletons. This material consisted of peripheral blood, taken 4 weeks after starting pembrolizumab. These receptors were collected from an adult with mismatch repair-deficient cancer.

The chain couples TRBV28 to TRBJ2-7; TRBD2 matches 15 bases. Germline V gives CDR1 MDHEN, CDR2 SYDVKM. This CDR3 spans 18 amino acids. Trimming at V came to 2 bases and at J to 3 bases, leaving 8 bases not matched to a gene. As DNA, the CDR3 is TGTGCCAGCAGTTTACTCGGACTAGCGGGAGGGCCGGACTACGAGCAGTACTTC. As protein: CASSLLGLAGGPDYEQYF.

V gene TRBV9 combines with J gene TRBJ2-3, with TRBD2 matching over 8 bases. The CDR3 extends over 16 amino acids. Germline V lookup: CDR1 SGDLS, CDR2 YYNGEE. The V gene end was trimmed by 4 bases and the J gene end by 3 bases; junction bases not matched to a gene: 10. Written as DNA, the CDR3 is TGTGCCAGCAGCCCTTCCGGGAGGGGTAAGACAGATACGCAGTATTTT. Translated: CASSPSGRGKTDTQYF.

The J gene is TRBJ1-2, the V gene TRBV6-5; D perhaps matches TRBD1 (6 bases). The CDR3 has 14 amino acids. V was pared by 0 bases and J by 10 bases, with 15 bases between. Per germline, CDR1 MNHEY and CDR2 SVGAGI. The CDR3 sequence is CASSYSRGLADYTF. Here the CDR3 DNA reads TGTGCCAGCAGTTACTCGAGGGGGTTGGCTGACTACACCTTC.

V usage is TRBV15 and J usage is TRBJ1-1; the D is unclear. Trimming took off 5 bases at V and 6 bases at J, with 13 bases between the two ends. There are 13 residues in the CDR3. Germline assignment: CDR1 LNHNV and CDR2 YYDKDF (reference sequence). The CDR3: CATSLERYPEAFF. CDR3 nucleotide sequence: TGTGCCACCAGCCTTGAACGATACCCTGAAGCTTTCTTT. Variable domain in full (rest from reference TRBV15 and TRBJ1-1): DAMVIQNPRYQVTQFGKPVTLSCSQTLNHNVMYWYQQKSSQAPKLLFHYYDKDFNNEADTPDNFQSRRPNTSFCFLDIRSPGLGDTAMYLCATSLERYPEAFFGQGTRLTVV.

The rearrangement uses TRBV13 and TRBJ2-7; 10 bases agree with TRBD2. The CDR3 is 16 residues long. Germline CDR1 PRHDT, CDR2 FYEKMQ (reference sequence). V gave up 0 bases and J gave up 0 bases; unmatched junction bases: 2. Here the CDR3 reads CASSLGPSGGSYEQYF. In nucleotides, the CDR3 is TGTGCCAGCAGCTTAGGACCTAGCGGGGGCTCCTACGAGCAGTACTTC.

The chain recombines TRBV28 with TRBJ1-2; the D gene is possibly TRBD1 (5 bases). V lost 5 bases to trimming and J lost 8 bases, with 15 bases between them. From germline, CDR1 is MDHEN and CDR2 SYDVKM. The CDR3 contains 13 residues. The CDR3 DNA reads TGTGCCAGCAGTCCTACACGAACAGGCGGCTACACCTTC. Encoded protein: CASSPTRTGGYTF.

This clone has a single count. J is TRBJ2-2 and V is TRBV11-3; weak D call: TRBD2 (6 bases). Per germline, CDR1 SGHNT and CDR2 YENEEA. Trimming removed 5 bases at V and 7 bases at J, with 14 bases between. The CDR3 is 14 residues long. CDR3 nucleotides: TGTGCCAGCAGCCAACTAGCCCGGGGCGGGGAGCTGTTTTTT. This encodes CASSQLARGGELFF.

On this clone: An end of the junction differs from the germline gene, which may be a read error. The chain is built from TRBV11-1 and TRBJ2-7, with 10 bases lining up with TRBD2. CDR1 and CDR2 (germline): SGHAT, FQDESV (reference sequence). The CDR3 runs to 13 residues. This CDR3 reads CASSLAGVYEQYF. CDR3 nucleotide sequence: TGTGCCAGCAGCCTAGCGGGAGTCTACGAGCAGTACTTC.

J is TRBJ1-2 and V is TRBV4-1; 8 bases match TRBD1. V was pared by 1 base and J by 0 bases, with 1 base of the junction left unmatched. Germline CDR1 MGHRA, CDR2 YSYEKL. The CDR3 runs 15 residues. CDR3 sequence (DNA): TGCGCCAGCAGCCAAGGGGGACAGGCTAACTATGGCTACACCTTC. Its translation is CASSQGGQANYGYTF.

The chain carries TRBV14 and TRBJ1-2; D is undetermined. This CDR3 comprises 11 residues. Trimming shortened V by 1 base and J by 11 bases, and 8 bases separated the two germline ends. The germline V gene encodes CDR1 SGHDN and CDR2 FVKESK. The CDR3 DNA is TGTGCCAGCAGCCAAGGGGCGGGTTACACCTTC. Protein product: CASSQGAGYTF. The full variable domain, with the rest looked up from reference TRBV14 and TRBJ1-2, is EAGVTQFPSHSVIEKGQTVTLRCDPISGHDNLYWYRRVMGKEIKFLLHFVKESKQDESGMPNNRFLAERTGGTYSTLKVQPAELEDSGVYFCASSQGAGYTFGSGTRLTVV.

The rearrangement joins TRBV7-2 to TRBJ2-7; 8 bases are shared with TRBD1. The V gene end was trimmed by 1 base and the J gene end by 6 bases; junction bases not matched to a gene: 2. CDR3 length equals 13 residues. The germline V gene encodes CDR1 SGHTA and CDR2 FQGNSA. The CDR3 nucleotides read TGTGCCAGCAGCTTAGGGACAGGGATCGAGCAGTACTTC. Residues: CASSLGTGIEQYF.

This rearrangement joins TRBV5-7 to TRBJ1-4, with D possibly being TRBD1 (5 bases). TRBV5-7 has ORF status, its function being uncertain. Trimming pared 1 base from V and 6 bases from J, leaving 13 bases between. This CDR3 spans 15 amino acids. The CDR3 sequence is CASSLFGTVDEKLFF. The CDR3 coding sequence is TGTGCCAGCAGCTTGTTTGGGACGGTAGATGAAAAACTGTTTTTT.

This chain uses TRBV10-3 with TRBJ1-3, with 10 bases lining up with TRBD1. J was trimmed by 3 bases and V by 10 bases; bases with no gene match: 6. This CDR3 spans 14 amino acids. The germline V gene encodes CDR1 ENHRY and CDR2 SYGVKD. The CDR3 bases are TGTGCCACAGGGGGGACAGGGGATGGAAACACCATATATTTT. Residues: CATGGTGDGNTIYF.

The chain couples TRBV5-1 to TRBJ1-1; no clear D gene. V was clipped by 1 base and J by 4 bases, with 8 bases between them. Germline CDR1 SGHRS, CDR2 YFSETQ. This CDR3 comprises 13 residues. CDR3 loop: CASSLRDSTEAFF. The CDR3 region has the DNA TGCGCCAGCAGCTTGAGGGATAGCACTGAAGCTTTCTTT. The whole variable domain, remainder taken from reference TRBV5-1 and TRBJ1-1, is KAGVTQTPRYLIKTRGQQVTLSCSPISGHRSVSWYQQTPGQGLQFLFEYFSETQRNKGNFPGRFSGRQFSNSRSEMNVSTLELGDSALYLCASSLRDSTEAFFGQGTRLTVV.

The J gene is TRBJ2-1, the V gene TRBV5-1; tentatively, D is TRBD2 (5 bases). The CDR3 runs 13 residues. Germline assignment: CDR1 SGHRS and CDR2 YFSETQ. Trimming removed 0 bases at V and 7 bases at J, with 8 bases between. CDR3 nucleotides: TGCGCCAGCAGCTTGGCGACGGGGAATGAGCAGTTCTTC. It specifies CASSLATGNEQFF.

The sample holds one count of this clone. The CDR3 sequence is CAWSIGSGELFF. CDR3 in DNA: TGTGCCTGGAGCATAGGGAGCGGGGAGCTGTTTTTT. The rearrangement links TRBV30 to TRBJ2-2, with D possibly TRBD2 on 5 matching bases. V was cut by 3 bases and J by 7 bases, with 9 bases left in between. CDR1 and CDR2 (germline): GTSNPN, SVGIG (reference sequence). The CDR3 loop spans 12 amino acids.

The J gene is TRBJ2-2, the V gene TRBV30; 8 nucleotides align to TRBD1. The junction had 8 bases not matched to a gene; V was cut back by 8 bases and J by 3 bases. Germline lookup yields CDR1 GTSNPN and CDR2 SVGIG (reference sequence). The CDR3 sequence is 14 residues long. The CDR3 DNA follows: TGTGCCGGCACGACAGGGGTGGACACCGGGGAGCTGTTTTTT. The encoded protein is CAGTTGVDTGELFF. The full variable domain, in which reference TRBV30 and TRBJ2-2 provide the parts outside the CDR3, is SQTIHQWPATLVQPVGSPLSLECTVEGTSNPNLYWYRQAAGRGLQLLFYSVGIGQISSEVPQNLSASRPQDRQFILSSKKLLLSDSGFYLCAGTTGVDTGELFFGEGSRLTVL.

This chain links TRBV18 with TRBJ2-5, with D possibly matching TRBD1 (6 bases). This CDR3 contains 16 residues. Trimming stripped 1 base from V and 4 bases from J, with 16 bases between. Germline-derived CDR1 and CDR2 are KGHSH and LQKENI. CDR3 bases: TGTGCCAGCTCACCACTGGGACCGGGACAAGGAGAGACCCAGTACTTC. This gives the protein CASSPLGPGQGETQYF. The full variable domain, its missing parts supplied by reference TRBV18 and TRBJ2-5, is NAGVMQNPRHLVRRRGQEARLRCSPMKGHSHVYWYRQLPEEGLKFMVYLQKENIIDESGMPKERFSAEFPKEGPSILRIQQVVRGDSAAYFCASSPLGPGQGETQYFGPGTRLLVL.

Details on this clone: The junction departs from germline at one end; a sequencing error may be responsible. This chain joins TRBV6-6 and TRBJ1-5; 8 nucleotides agree with TRBD1. The CDR3 sequence is 15 residues long. Germline V CDR1 and CDR2: MNHNY, SVGAGI (reference sequence). The CDR3 bases are TGTGCCAGCGGTTATTCAGGGGGCCCTAATCAGCCCCAGCATTTT. This gives the protein CASGYSGGPNQPQHF.

CDR3 sequence reads: CASGPTAKNTEAFF. The CDR3 DNA reads as TGTGCCAGCGGGCCTACAGCGAAGAACACTGAAGCTTTCTTT. This chain uses TRBV7-9 with TRBJ1-1; D not resolved. Per germline, CDR1 SEHNR and CDR2 FQNEAQ (reference sequence). Trimming stripped 8 bases from V and 1 base from J, with 14 bases between. The CDR3 has 14 amino acids.

A note on this clone: The germline gene is not matched at one end of the junction; a read error may be the cause. The chain employs TRBV2 and TRBJ2-5; D remains unclear. In germline, CDR1 is SNHLY, CDR2 FYNNEI. The CDR3 has 12 amino acids. The CDR3 DNA reads as TGTGCCAGCAGTGAATGGAAAGACACCCAGTACTTC. This codes for CASSEWKDTQYF.

This sequence joins TRBV20-1 and TRBJ2-1; D is unresolved. CDR1 is DFQATT and CDR2 is SNEGSKA in the germline V gene (reference sequence). Trimming shortened V by 3 bases and J by 4 bases, and 4 bases separated the two germline ends. This CDR3 has 11 amino acids. The CDR3 here is CSARAYNEQFF. CDR3 in DNA: TGCAGTGCTAGGGCTTACAATGAGCAGTTCTTC.

This chain joins TRBV28 and TRBJ1-1; no reliable D call. Germline V gene lookup returns CDR1 MDHEN and CDR2 SYDVKM. Trimming took 3 bases from V and 10 from J, leaving 12 bases between them. The CDR3 has 12 amino acids. CDR3 amino acids: CASSFGGTVAFF. Here the CDR3 DNA reads TGTGCCAGCAGTTTTGGCGGCACCGTAGCTTTCTTT.

The chain employs TRBV28 and TRBJ1-1; D may be TRBD1 (6 bases). The CDR3 covers 14 residues. Per germline, CDR1 MDHEN and CDR2 SYDVKM. Deletions cut 8 bases from V and 8 bases from J, with 21 bases between. The CDR3 DNA reads TGTGCCAGCGGAGCGGACAGATCCTGGGGGGAAGCTTTCTTT. This gives the protein CASGADRSWGEAFF. Drawing the rest from reference TRBV28 and TRBJ1-1, the complete variable domain is DVKVTQSSRYLVKRTGEKVFLECVQDMDHENMFWYRQDPGLGLRLIYFSYDVKMKEKGDIPEGYSVSREKKERFSLILESASTNQTSMYLCASGADRSWGEAFFGQGTRLTVV.

The V and J genes are TRBV5-6 and TRBJ2-3, with TRBD2 matching 13 bases. Germline assignment: CDR1 SGHDT and CDR2 YYEEEE. The CDR3 has 16 residues. J lost 4 bases, V lost 4 bases, and 6 bases had no gene match. The CDR3 sequence is CASSQEGLAGADTQYF. For the CDR3, the DNA is TGTGCCAGCAGCCAGGAAGGACTAGCGGGAGCAGATACGCAGTATTTT.

The J gene is TRBJ1-3, the V gene TRBV27; D might be TRBD1 (6 bases). Germline V CDR1 and CDR2: MNHEY, SMNVEV (reference sequence). Trimming stripped 5 bases from V and 4 bases from J, with 12 bases between. This CDR3 comprises 14 residues. The CDR3 loop reads CASSPQGKGNTIYF. CDR3 DNA sequence: TGTGCCAGCAGTCCACAGGGTAAAGGAAACACCATATATTTT.

The V and J genes are TRBV5-8 and TRBJ1-2; no reliable D call. The CDR3 extends over 12 amino acids. The germline V gene encodes CDR1 SGHTS and CDR2 YDEGEE. V dropped 4 bases and J dropped 8 bases, with 12 bases sitting between them. This chain's CDR3 is CASSRGLQGYTF. The CDR3 DNA is TGTGCCAGCAGCAGAGGGCTCCAGGGCTACACCTTC.

The chain joins TRBV6-1 to TRBJ2-2; D not resolved. Germline V gene data show CDR1 as MNHNS and CDR2 as SASEGT. There are 13 residues in the CDR3. Trimming took off 2 bases at V and 5 bases at J, with 6 bases between the two ends. CDR3 residues: CASSESYTGELFF. The DNA of the CDR3 is TGTGCCAGCAGTGAATCGTATACCGGGGAGCTGTTTTTT.